This T cell receptor beta chain was sequenced in a study of control samples from healthy donors and cancer patients. CDR1 and CDR2 (germline): SGHVS, FQNEAQ. Trimming left V 1 base short and J 6 bases short, with 13 bases between. This CDR3 comprises 15 residues. Clones were read by immunoSEQ multiplex PCR, and TCRdb kept only the in-frame ones, dropping some. In the table there are tens of thousands of clones, roughly 90% of which are singletons. The sequenced sample consisted of PBMCs. The rearrangement uses TRBV7-8 and TRBJ1-5; TRBD1 is a possible D gene (5 bases). This receptor was taken from a woman aged 60-75 years with head and neck cancer. The DNA of the CDR3 is TGTGCCAGCAGCTTAGACCAGGGCGGCAGTCAGCCCCAGCATTTT. Residues: CASSLDQGGSQPQHF.